These 11 T cell receptor beta chains were sequenced from one sample in a study of blood T cell repertoires in COVID-19. Generated by immunoSEQ multiplex PCR, the TCRdb table keeps only in-frame clones and is missing some. In the table there are roughly 120,000 clones, less than 75% of which are singletons. Sequencing was performed on peripheral blood. The receptors here all came from a human donor with acute or convalescent COVID-19. The donor label of this sample is uncertain.

The chain joins TRBV4-1 to TRBJ2-5; D unresolved. Between the trimmed V and J ends, which lost 0 bases and 1 base, there was a span of 12 bases. The CDR3 has 16 residues. In germline, CDR1 is MGHRA, CDR2 YSYEKL. In DNA form, the CDR3 reads TGCGCCAGCAGCCAAGATGGAGTGATTGGCCAAGAGACCCAGTACTTC. Its protein is CASSQDGVIGQETQYF.

This clone occurred once. The genes are TRBV6-5 and TRBJ2-7; 9 bases agree with TRBD1. Germline CDR1 reads MNHEY; CDR2 reads SVGAGI. With V trimmed by 5 bases and J by 5 bases, 7 bases remained unmatched. There are 14 residues in the CDR3. CDR3 in DNA: TGTGCCAGCAGTCGGGGGACAGGGTCCCACGAGCAGTACGTC. Amino acids: CASSRGTGSHEQYV.

Only a few counts were recorded for this clone. This specimen includes other DNA sequences encoding the same CDR3. CDR3: CASSLEPQPQHF. The CDR3 nucleotides are TGTGCCAGCAGCCTCGAGCCTCAGCCCCAGCATTTT. V usage is TRBV5-8 and J usage is TRBJ1-5, with D unresolved. Germline CDR1 reads SGHTS; CDR2 reads YDEGEE. This CDR3 has 12 residues. The V end lost 4 bases, the J end lost 6 bases, and 8 bases lay between the germline ends.

V and J are TRBV3-1 (or the pseudogene TRBV3-2) and TRBJ1-5, with a tentative D call TRBD1 (5 bases). Germline CDR1 is LGHDT and CDR2 is YNNKEL (reference sequence). The CDR3 consists of 15 residues. V was shortened by 5 bases and J by 1 base, with 12 bases between the two germline ends. The CDR3 here is CASSDSVSSNQPQHF. Written as DNA, the CDR3 is TGTGCCAGCAGCGACAGTGTCTCGAGCAATCAGCCCCAGCATTTT.

This clone was seen a handful of times. V usage is TRBV28 and J usage is TRBJ1-1, with 8 bases matching TRBD1. V trimming: 5 bases; J trimming: 5 bases; junction bases outside the gene matches: 7. Germline CDR1 is MDHEN and CDR2 is SYDVKM. The CDR3 is made up of 14 amino acids. CDR3 sequence: CASSPDRARTEAFF. The CDR3 nucleotides are TGTGCCAGCAGTCCGGACAGGGCTAGAACTGAAGCTTTCTTT. Looking up the rest from reference TRBV28 and TRBJ1-1 gives the full variable domain: DVKVTQSSRYLVKRTGEKVFLECVQDMDHENMFWYRQDPGLGLRLIYFSYDVKMKEKGDIPEGYSVSREKKERFSLILESASTNQTSMYLCASSPDRARTEAFFGQGTRLTVV.

J is TRBJ2-7 and V is TRBV28; TRBD2 agrees at 13 bases. Germline V CDR1 and CDR2: MDHEN, SYDVKM. J gave up 5 bases and V 5 bases, and 6 bases lay outside the gene matches. The CDR3 loop spans 15 amino acids. The CDR3 region is CASSQGLAGRNEQYF. In nucleotides, the CDR3 is TGTGCCAGCAGTCAGGGACTAGCGGGGAGGAACGAGCAGTACTTC.

The chain links TRBV2 to TRBJ1-6; the D gene is possibly TRBD1 (6 bases). The CDR3 totals 12 residues. Germline values: CDR1 SNHLY, CDR2 FYNNEI. The V gene lost 9 bases and the J gene lost 7 bases, with 10 bases spanning the gap. CDR3 DNA sequence: TGTGCCAGGGGACACCCCAATTCACCCCTCCACTTT. Its translation is CARGHPNSPLHF.

V and J are TRBV7-2 and TRBJ1-2; 12 bases align to TRBD1. Germline values: CDR1 SGHTA, CDR2 FQGNSA. Trimming removed 2 bases from V and 8 bases from J; junction bases left unmatched: 3. This CDR3 is 14 amino acids long. The CDR3 is CASSLKGTGGGYTF. The DNA of the CDR3 is TGTGCCAGCAGCTTAAAGGGGACAGGGGGCGGCTACACCTTC.

The genes are TRBV18 and TRBJ1-3; D may be TRBD1 (5 bases). CDR1 is KGHSH, CDR2 LQKENI, per germline. The CDR3 extends over 17 amino acids. The V end was cut by 2 bases, the J end by 0 bases, with 14 bases between. CDR3 amino acids: CASSPAGGRSSGNTIYF. CDR3 DNA: TGTGCCAGCTCACCAGCTGGGGGGAGAAGCTCTGGAAACACCATATATTTT.

DNA for the CDR3: TGTGCCAGCGGCCGGGACAGGGGCTACGAGCAGTACTTC. It translates to CASGRDRGYEQYF. This chain connects TRBV6-5 to TRBJ2-7; TRBD1 matches 10 bases. Germline values: CDR1 MNHEY, CDR2 SVGAGI. The V segment lost 8 bases and the J segment 3 bases; nucleotides outside the gene matches: 4. The CDR3 is 13 amino acids.

The chain carries TRBV18 and TRBJ2-1, with 7 bases identical to TRBD1. Trimming took 6 bases from V and 8 from J; bases not matched to a gene: 10. Germline V lookup: CDR1 KGHSH, CDR2 LQKENI. This CDR3 is built from 14 residues. The CDR3 here is CASSPGKGGHEQFF. The CDR3 DNA reads TGTGCCAGCTCTCCGGGAAAAGGGGGCCATGAGCAGTTCTTC.